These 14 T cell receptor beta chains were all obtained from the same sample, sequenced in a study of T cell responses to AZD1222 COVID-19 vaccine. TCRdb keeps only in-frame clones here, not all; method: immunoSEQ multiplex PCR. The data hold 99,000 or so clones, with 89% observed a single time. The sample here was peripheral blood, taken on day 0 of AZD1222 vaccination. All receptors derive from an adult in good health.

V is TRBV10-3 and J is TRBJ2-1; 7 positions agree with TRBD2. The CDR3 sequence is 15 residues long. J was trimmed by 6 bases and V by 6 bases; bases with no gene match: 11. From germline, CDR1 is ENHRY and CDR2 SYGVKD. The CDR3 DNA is TGTGCCATCAGAGCAAGGACTAGTGAGGCCAATGAGCAGTTCTTC. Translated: CAIRARTSEANEQFF.

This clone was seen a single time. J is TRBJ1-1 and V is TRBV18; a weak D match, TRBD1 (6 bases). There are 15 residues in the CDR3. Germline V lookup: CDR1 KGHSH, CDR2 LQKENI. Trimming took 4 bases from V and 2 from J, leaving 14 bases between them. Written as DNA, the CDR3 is TGTGCCAGCTCACGACGTGAGGGGACAAACACTGAAGCTTTCTTT. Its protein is CASSRREGTNTEAFF.

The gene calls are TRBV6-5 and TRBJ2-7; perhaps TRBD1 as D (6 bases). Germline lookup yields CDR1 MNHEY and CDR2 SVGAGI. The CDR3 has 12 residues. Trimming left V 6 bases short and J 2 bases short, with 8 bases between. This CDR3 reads CASRQGPYEQYF. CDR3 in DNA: TGTGCCAGCAGACAGGGCCCCTACGAGCAGTACTTC.

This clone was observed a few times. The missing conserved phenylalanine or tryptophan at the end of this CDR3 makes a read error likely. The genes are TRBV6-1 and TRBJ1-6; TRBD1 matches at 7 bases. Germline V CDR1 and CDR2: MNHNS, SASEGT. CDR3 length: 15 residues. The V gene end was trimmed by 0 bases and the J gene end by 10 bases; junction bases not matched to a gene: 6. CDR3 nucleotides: TGTGCCAGCAGTGAAGCGGGACAGAACGTCTCACCCCTCCACCTT. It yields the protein CASSEAGQNVSPLHL.

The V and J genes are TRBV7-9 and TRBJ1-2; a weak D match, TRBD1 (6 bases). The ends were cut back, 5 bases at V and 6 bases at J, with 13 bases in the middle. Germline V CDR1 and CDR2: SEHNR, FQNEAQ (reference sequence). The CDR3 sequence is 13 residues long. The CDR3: CASSRTGSNGYTF. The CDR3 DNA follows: TGTGCCAGCAGCCGCACAGGGTCAAATGGCTACACCTTC.

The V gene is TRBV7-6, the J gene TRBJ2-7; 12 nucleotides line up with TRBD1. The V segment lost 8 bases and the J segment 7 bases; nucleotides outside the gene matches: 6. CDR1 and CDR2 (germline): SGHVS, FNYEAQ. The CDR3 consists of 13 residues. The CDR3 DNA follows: TGTGCCAGCTCGGGACAGGGGGCTAGGGAGCAGTACTTC. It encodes CASSGQGAREQYF.

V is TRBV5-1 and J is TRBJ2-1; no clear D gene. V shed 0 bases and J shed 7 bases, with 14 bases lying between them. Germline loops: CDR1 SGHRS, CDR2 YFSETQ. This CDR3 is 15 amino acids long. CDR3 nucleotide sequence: TGCGCCAGCAGCTTGGTTTTCAGGCTGGGGAATGAGCAGTTCTTC. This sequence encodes CASSLVFRLGNEQFF.

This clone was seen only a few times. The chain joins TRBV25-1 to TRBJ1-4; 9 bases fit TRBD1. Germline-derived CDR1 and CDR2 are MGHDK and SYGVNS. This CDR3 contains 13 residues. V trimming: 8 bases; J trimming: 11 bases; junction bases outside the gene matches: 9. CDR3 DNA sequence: TGTGCCAGCGGGGGGACAGGGCTAAGTAAACTGTTTTTT. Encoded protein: CASGGTGLSKLFF.

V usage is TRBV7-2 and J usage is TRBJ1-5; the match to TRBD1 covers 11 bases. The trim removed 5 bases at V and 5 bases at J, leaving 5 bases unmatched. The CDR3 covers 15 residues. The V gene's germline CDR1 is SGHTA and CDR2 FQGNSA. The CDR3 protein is CASSKSGQGDQPQHF. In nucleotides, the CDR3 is TGTGCCAGCAGCAAATCGGGACAGGGGGATCAGCCCCAGCATTTT.

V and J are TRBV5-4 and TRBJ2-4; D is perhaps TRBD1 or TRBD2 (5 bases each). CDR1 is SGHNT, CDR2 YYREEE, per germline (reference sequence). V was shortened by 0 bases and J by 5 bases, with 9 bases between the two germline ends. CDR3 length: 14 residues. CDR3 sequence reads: CASSLGRGENIQYF. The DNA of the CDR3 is TGTGCCAGCAGCTTGGGACGGGGCGAAAACATTCAGTACTTC. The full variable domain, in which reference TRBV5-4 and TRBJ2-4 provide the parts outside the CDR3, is ETGVTQSPTHLIKTRGQQVTLRCSSQSGHNTVSWYQQALGQGPQFIFQYYREEENGRGNFPPRFSGLQFPNYSSELNVNALELDDSALYLCASSLGRGENIQYFGAGTRLSVL.

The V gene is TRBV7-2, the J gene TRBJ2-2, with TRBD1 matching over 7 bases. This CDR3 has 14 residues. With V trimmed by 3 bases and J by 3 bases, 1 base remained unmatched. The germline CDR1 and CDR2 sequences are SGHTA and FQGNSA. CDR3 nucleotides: TGTGCCAGCAGCTTGGGACAGCACACCGGGGAGCTGTTTTTT. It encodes CASSLGQHTGELFF.

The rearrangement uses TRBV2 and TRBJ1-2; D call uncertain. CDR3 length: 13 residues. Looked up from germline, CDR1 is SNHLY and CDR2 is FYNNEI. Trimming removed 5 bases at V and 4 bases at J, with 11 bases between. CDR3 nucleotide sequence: TGTGCCAGCAGTCGACGGGGATCCTATGGCTACACCTTC. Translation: CASSRRGSYGYTF.

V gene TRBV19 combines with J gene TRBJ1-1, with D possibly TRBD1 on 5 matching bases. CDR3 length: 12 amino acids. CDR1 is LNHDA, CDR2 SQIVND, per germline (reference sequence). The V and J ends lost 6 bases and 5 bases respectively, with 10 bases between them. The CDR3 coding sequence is TGTGCCAGTAGCCTAGGGGTGACTGAAGCTTTCTTT. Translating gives CASSLGVTEAFF.

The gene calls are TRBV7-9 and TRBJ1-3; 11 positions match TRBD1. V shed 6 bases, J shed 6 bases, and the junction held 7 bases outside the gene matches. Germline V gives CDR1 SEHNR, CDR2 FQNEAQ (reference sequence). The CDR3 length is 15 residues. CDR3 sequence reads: CASSSGTGGENTIYF. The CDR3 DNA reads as TGTGCCAGCAGTTCCGGGACAGGGGGAGAAAACACCATATATTTT. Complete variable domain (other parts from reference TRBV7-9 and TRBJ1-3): DTGVSQNPRHKITKRGQNVTFRCDPISEHNRLYWYRQTLGQGPEFLTYFQNEAQLEKSRLLSDRFSAERPKGSFSTLEIQRTEQGDSAMYLCASSSGTGGENTIYFGEGSWLTVV.